What follows is one TCR beta chain and its context. This record belongs to a study of control samples from healthy donors and cancer patients. The CDR3 consists of 15 residues. The V end lost 0 bases, the J end lost 2 bases, and 12 bases lay between the germline ends. Germline CDR1 and CDR2: SGHNT and YYREEE (reference sequence). Clones were read by immunoSEQ multiplex PCR, and TCRdb kept only the in-frame ones, dropping some. The sample lists 120,000 to 150,000 clones; more than 85% were seen once. This chain uses TRBV5-4 with TRBJ2-7; possible D gene TRBD2, 6 bases. The source of this sequence is a man aged 25-45 years in good health. Sequencing was done on a sample of blood. CDR3: CASSLGGDGAYEQYF. The CDR3 DNA follows: TGTGCCAGCAGCTTGGGGGGGGACGGAGCCTACGAGCAGTACTTC.